This TCR beta chain was retrieved from a study of T cell responses to AZD1222 COVID-19 vaccine. Generated by immunoSEQ multiplex PCR, the TCRdb table keeps only in-frame clones and is missing some. The repertoire consists of 150,000 to 180,000 clones, with about 88% occurring once and the leading ten covering approximately 17%. This clone was seen once. Its matching antigen is unknown. The CDR3 has 13 residues. Trimming removed 0 bases from V and 0 bases from J, with 3 bases in between. CDR1 and CDR2 (germline): GTSNPN, SVGIG (reference sequence). Findings of the study overall: Reportedly, nearly half the spike-specific TCRs target unmutated variant regions.

The chain has TRBV30 and TRBJ1-3, with D unclear. The receptor was isolated from an adult in good health. The sample was peripheral blood, taken on day 0 of AZD1222 vaccination. The CDR3: CAWSVSSGNTIYF. CDR3 coding DNA: TGTGCCTGGAGTGTTAGCTCTGGAAACACCATATATTTT.